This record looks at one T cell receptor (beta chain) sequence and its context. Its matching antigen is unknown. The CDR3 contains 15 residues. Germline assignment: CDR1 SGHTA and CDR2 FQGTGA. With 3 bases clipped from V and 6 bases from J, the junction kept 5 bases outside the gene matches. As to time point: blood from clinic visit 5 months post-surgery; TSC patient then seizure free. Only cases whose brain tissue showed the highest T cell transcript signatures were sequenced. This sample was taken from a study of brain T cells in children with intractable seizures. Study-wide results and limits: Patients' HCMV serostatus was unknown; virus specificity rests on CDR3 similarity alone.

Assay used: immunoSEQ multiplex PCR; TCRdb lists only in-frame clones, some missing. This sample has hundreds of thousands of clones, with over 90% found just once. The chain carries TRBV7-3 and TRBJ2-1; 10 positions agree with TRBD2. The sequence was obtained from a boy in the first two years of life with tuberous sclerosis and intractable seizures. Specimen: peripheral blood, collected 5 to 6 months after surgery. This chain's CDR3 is CASSLASGSLNEQFF. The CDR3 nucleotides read TGTGCCAGCAGCTTGGCTAGCGGGAGTCTCAATGAGCAGTTCTTC. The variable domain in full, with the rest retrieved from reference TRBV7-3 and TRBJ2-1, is GAGVSQTPSNKVTEKGKYVELRCDPISGHTALYWYRQSLGQGPEFLIYFQGTGAADDSGLPNDRFFAVRPEGSVSTLKIQRTERGDSAVYLCASSLASGSLNEQFFGPGTRLTVL.